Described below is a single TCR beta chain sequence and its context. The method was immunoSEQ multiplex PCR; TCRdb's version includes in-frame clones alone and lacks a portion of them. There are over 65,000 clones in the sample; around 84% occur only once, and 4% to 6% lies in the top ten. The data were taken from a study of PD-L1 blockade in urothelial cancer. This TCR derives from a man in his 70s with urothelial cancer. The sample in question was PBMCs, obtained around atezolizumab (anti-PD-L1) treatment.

In DNA, the CDR3 is TGTGCCAGCAGCCACGGGACAGGGACCTACGAGCAGTACTTC. Translated, it gives CASSHGTGTYEQYF. This chain connects TRBV7-3 to TRBJ2-5; TRBD1 matches 9 bases. The J call may not be correct, given that the DNA end is closer to TRBJ2-7. The CDR3 covers 14 residues. Germline V gives CDR1 SGHTA, CDR2 FQGTGA.